The subject of this entry is one TCR beta chain. This clone was counted once. Its antigen target is currently unknown. Per-base qualities were not stored, and no clone one base away is much larger. There are 12 amino acids in the CDR3, from cysteine to phenylalanine inclusive. Only the CDR3 DNA stays, 36 bases, in frame from base 1. The trim is 0 bases for V and 7 bases for J, with a gap of 9 bases between the germline ends. CDR1 and CDR2 are read off the germline V gene (reference sequence) as GTSNPN and SVGIG. The sample originates from a study of T cell responses to AZD1222 COVID-19 vaccine (dated by TCRdb to the early 2020s). Background for the entire study: A total of 230 to 250 trial participants underwent TCR sequencing, of whom more than 200 had received two doses of AZD1222 and about 25 had received two doses of the MenACWY control vaccine. Trial participants were enrolled into age subgroups of 18-55, 56-69 and 70-plus years, which contained approximately 150, 28 and 58 TCR-sequenced participants, respectively. What the study reported, not specific to this receptor: Because no day 14 peak-response samples were available, repertoires were characterized only after the peak T cell response. After two AZD1222 doses, both the breadth and the depth of spike-specific TCRs were significantly higher than at day 0 and than in MenACWY recipients. In the small 56-69-year group, the increase in depth fell short of significance, most likely because of low power. The whole spike protein was spanned by vaccine-associated CD4 TCRs, and dominant responses were seen in regions 160-218 and 743-854. Conclusions about previously exposed vaccinees are limited, since just six AZD1222 recipients were seropositive for SARS-CoV-2 at baseline. Participants were mostly white British, with more females than males. The authors suggested clonal diversity may have been underestimated. Epitopes outside the regions mutated in the B.1.351 and B.1.1.7 variants were reportedly recognized by nearly half of the unique spike-specific TCRs.

The label giving this sample's time point can be read as: about 28 days (+/-7) after the second vaccine dose. Per the publication, the treatment or condition label means: meningococcal conjugate vaccine given as trial control. Vaccinee samples came from UK trials COV001 and COV002, including a single-blind randomized controlled phase 2/3 trial of AZD1222 (ChAdOx1 nCoV-19) in healthy adults. For TCRbeta chain sequencing, PBMC samples were collected from trial participants at day 0 and at day 28 after the second dose. The CDR3 regions of human TCRbeta chains were analyzed by immunosequencing. The paper's processing steps were these. TCRs in the repertoires were matched against a reference library of SARS-CoV-2-specific TCRs that had been generated with the MIRA antigen-specificity platform. Breadth was defined as the fraction of unique TCRs that were SARS-CoV-2-associated. Depth was defined as the fraction of total T cells that were SARS-CoV-2-associated. Using the MIRA data, each spike-specific TCR was assigned both to the spike region to which the TCR was reactive and to a CD4 or CD8 class. Log10-transformed breadth and depth values were compared by one-way ANOVA with Sidak's multiple comparisons tests. The clones in this table, taken by TCRdb from immuneACCESS, are in-frame only. Not every clone is retained; where verified, under half of the shortfall comes from an unresolved V gene, and the cause of the rest is unknown. V and J calls and clone size follow that table, whereas D and trimming were derived from the DNA. Counted in this sample were 69,000 or so clones; around 89% of them appeared once. The ten largest account for more than 4% of the sample.

This clonotype was obtained from an adult who received the MenACWY meningococcal vaccine as a control. The sequencing here drew on peripheral blood, taken 28 days after the second dose of the MenACWY control vaccine. The chain employs TRBV30 and TRBJ1-2; matching of 5 bases hints at TRBD1 as the D gene. The sequence in DNA is TGTGCCTGGAGTGTAAGTGGGGCTGGCTACACCTTC. Its translation reads: CAWSVSGAGYTF. Outside the CDR3, residues come from the reference TRBV30 and TRBJ1-2 proteins, so the full variable domain is: SQTIHQWPATLVQPVGSPLSLECTVEGTSNPNLYWYRQAAGRGLQLLFYSVGIGQISSEVPQNLSASRPQDRQFILSSKKLLLSDSGFYLCAWSVSGAGYTFGSGTRLTVV.